This T cell receptor (beta chain) was recovered during a study of technical replicates of blood from several donors. Produced via immunoSEQ multiplex PCR; TCRdb's table is partial and in-frame only. The sample contains more than 75,000 clones, nearly 96% of which appear only once. The material sequenced was T cells isolated from PBMCs. This clonotype was obtained from a human donor in good health.

The CDR3 loop is CASTPVSSDGGEQFF. DNA for the CDR3: TGTGCCAGCACCCCAGTATCCAGCGATGGCGGGGAGCAGTTCTTC. V and J are TRBV27 and TRBJ2-1, with a possible D match to TRBD2 (5 bases). Looked up from germline, CDR1 is MNHEY and CDR2 is SMNVEV (reference sequence). The V end was cut by 7 bases, the J end by 10 bases, with 23 bases between. The length of the CDR3 is 15 residues.